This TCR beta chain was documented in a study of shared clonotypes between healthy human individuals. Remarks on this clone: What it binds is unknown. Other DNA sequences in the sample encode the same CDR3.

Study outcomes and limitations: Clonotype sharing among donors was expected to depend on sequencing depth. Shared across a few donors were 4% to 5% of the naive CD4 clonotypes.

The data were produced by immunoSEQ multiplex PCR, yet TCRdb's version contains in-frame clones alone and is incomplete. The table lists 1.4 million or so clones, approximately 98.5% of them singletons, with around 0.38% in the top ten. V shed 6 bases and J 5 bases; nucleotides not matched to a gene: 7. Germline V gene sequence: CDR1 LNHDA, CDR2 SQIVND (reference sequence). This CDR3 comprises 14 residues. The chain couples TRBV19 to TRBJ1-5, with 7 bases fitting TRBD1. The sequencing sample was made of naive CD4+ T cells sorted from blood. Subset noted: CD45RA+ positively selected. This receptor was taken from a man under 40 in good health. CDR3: CASSPQGRDQPQHF. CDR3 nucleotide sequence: TGTGCCAGTAGCCCACAGGGGAGAGATCAGCCCCAGCATTTT.